This T cell receptor beta chain stems from a study of T-cell reconstitution after alpha-beta-depleted transplantation in children. Study conclusions and caveats: T-cell numbers and diversity one year post-transplant derived largely from freshly generated T cells.

Preparing the TCRbeta library involved the use of unique molecular identifiers. In TCRdb, the PCR reads were re-called with MiXCR into one record per CDR3 protein. Of approximately 650,000 distinct CDR3 sequences in the sample, about 12% were seen once. Trimming removed 4 bases from V and 7 bases from J, with 11 bases in between. CDR1 MNHEY and CDR2 SVGAGI come from the germline V gene. The CDR3 is made up of 14 amino acids. For this clonotype: Its antigen is still unknown.

The rearrangement joins TRBV6-5 to TRBJ1-6; D possibly corresponds to TRBD1 (6 bases). This receptor was identified in a girl aged 2-10 years with congenital amegakaryocytic thrombocytopenia, due to receive a stem cell transplant. Sequenced here: PBMCs, sampled before TCRalphabeta/CD19-depleted stem cell transplant. The CDR3 spells CASSSRQENSPLHF. The CDR3 DNA is TGTGCCAGCAGTTCAAGACAGGAAAATTCACCCCTCCACTTT.